The clone carrying this TCR beta chain was seen more than once but under ten times. Its target is not known. The data belong to a study of cytomegalovirus exposure and HLA in healthy donors. Study-wide context: From donors who were HLA-typed, an early data release held approximately 91 million unique TCRs. General study results and limits: It was reported that the classifier diagnosed cytomegalovirus status with high specificity and sensitivity in both the original and validation cohorts.

Vbeta (60) and Jbeta (13) primers were used in the PCR. In the original processing: The count from a later analysis was 65 million to 90 million unique TCR beta chains, about 9.9 million of them shared. Assay: immunoSEQ multiplex PCR; the TCRdb copy retains only in-frame clones and omits some. V and J calls and clone size are as listed in that table; D and trimming were resolved from the DNA. The repertoire consists of about 100,000 clones, with more than 70% occurring once and the leading ten covering about 2.5%. The CDR3 spans 16 residues. CDR1 is SGHTA, CDR2 FQGNSA, per germline. V was shortened by 3 bases and J by 4 bases, with 19 bases between the two germline ends.

The chain carries TRBV7-2 and TRBJ2-7, with D maybe TRBD2 (6 bases). The TCR originated in a man between 18 and 29 years old in good health and CMV-seronegative. Sequencing was carried out using PBMCs. This chain's CDR3 is CASSFQGGEWHYEQYF. As DNA, the CDR3 is TGTGCCAGCAGCTTCCAGGGCGGGGAATGGCATTACGAGCAGTACTTC.